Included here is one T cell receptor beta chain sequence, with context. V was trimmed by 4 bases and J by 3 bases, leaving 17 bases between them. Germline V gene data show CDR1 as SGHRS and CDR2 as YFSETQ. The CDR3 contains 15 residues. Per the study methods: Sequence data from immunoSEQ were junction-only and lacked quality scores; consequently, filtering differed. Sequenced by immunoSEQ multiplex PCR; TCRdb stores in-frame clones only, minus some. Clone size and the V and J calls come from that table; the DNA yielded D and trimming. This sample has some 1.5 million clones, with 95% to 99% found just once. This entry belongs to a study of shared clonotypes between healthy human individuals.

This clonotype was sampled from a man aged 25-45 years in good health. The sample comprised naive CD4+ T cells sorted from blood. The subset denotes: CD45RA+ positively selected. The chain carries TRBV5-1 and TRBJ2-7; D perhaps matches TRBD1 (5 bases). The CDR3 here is CASSHTGEMGYEQYF. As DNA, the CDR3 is TGCGCCAGCAGCCATACAGGCGAAATGGGCTACGAGCAGTACTTC. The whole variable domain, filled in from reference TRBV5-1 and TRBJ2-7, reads KAGVTQTPRYLIKTRGQQVTLSCSPISGHRSVSWYQQTPGQGLQFLFEYFSETQRNKGNFPGRFSGRQFSNSRSEMNVSTLELGDSALYLCASSHTGEMGYEQYFGPGTRLTVT.